The T cell receptor (beta chain) described here comes from a study of T cell responses to AZD1222 COVID-19 vaccine. Regarding the study as a whole: White British ancestry dominated among donors, who included more females, and clonal diversity was possibly underestimated. Seropositive at baseline were only 5 or 6 AZD1222 recipients. The breadth and depth of Spike-specific TCRs increased once two AZD1222 doses had been given. The repertoires were collected only after the peak T cell response.

The method was immunoSEQ multiplex PCR; TCRdb's version includes in-frame clones alone and lacks a portion of them. The table shows about 110,000 clones, with around 85% occurring only once. As concerns this clone: Its antigen is not identified.

From germline, CDR1 is MNHEY and CDR2 SVGAGI. The J segment lost 2 bases and the V segment lost 5 bases, leaving 4 bases of the junction unmatched. The CDR3 spans 15 residues. Here the sequenced sample was peripheral blood, taken on day 0 of AZD1222 vaccination. V gene TRBV6-5 combines with J gene TRBJ1-5; 9 positions agree with TRBD1. This receptor was identified in an adult in good health. The CDR3 loop is CASSPDRGGNQPQHF. CDR3 nucleotide sequence: TGTGCCAGCAGTCCGGACAGGGGTGGCAATCAGCCCCAGCATTTT.